Below are 9 T cell receptor beta chains sequenced from a single sample in a study of cytomegalovirus exposure and HLA in healthy donors. Primers for the PCR totalled 60 Vbeta and 13 Jbeta. The data were produced by immunoSEQ multiplex PCR, yet TCRdb's version contains in-frame clones alone and is incomplete. The sample has about 110,000 clones, around three quarters seen once; the top ten hold around 1.2%. The source material was PBMCs. These receptor sequences come from a woman between 25 and 40 years old in good health and CMV-seronegative.

This clone was seen a few times. The CDR3 DNA follows: TGTGCCAGCGGGCCATCAACCTTTTTGGGGGGGTCGGATACGCAGTATTTT. It translates to CASGPSTFLGGSDTQYF. The chain is built from TRBV14 and TRBJ2-3, with TRBD2 identical over 7 bases. Trimming at V came to 8 bases and at J to 6 bases, leaving 20 bases not matched to a gene. This CDR3 has 17 amino acids. Germline V gene data show CDR1 as SGHDN and CDR2 as FVKESK.

This sequence joins TRBV30 and TRBJ2-7; D is perhaps TRBD2 (5 bases). The ends were cut back, 1 base at V and 0 bases at J, with 7 bases in the middle. CDR3 size: 13 residues. Germline V gene sequence: CDR1 GTSNPN, CDR2 SVGIG (reference sequence). The CDR3 loop is CAWSASGSYEQYF. CDR3 sequence (DNA): TGTGCCTGGAGTGCGAGCGGCTCCTACGAGCAGTACTTC. Drawing the rest from reference TRBV30 and TRBJ2-7, the complete variable domain is SQTIHQWPATLVQPVGSPLSLECTVEGTSNPNLYWYRQAAGRGLQLLFYSVGIGQISSEVPQNLSASRPQDRQFILSSKKLLLSDSGFYLCAWSASGSYEQYFGPGTRLTVT.

The rearrangement links TRBV4-3 to TRBJ1-1, with TRBD1 as a possible D gene (6 bases). The CDR3 is 13 residues long. The germline CDR1 and CDR2 sequences are LGHNA and YSLEER. The V and J ends lost 0 bases and 11 bases respectively, with 13 bases between them. CDR3 nucleotides: TGCGCCAGCAGCCAAGACCTTCTTGGGGGCGCTTTCTTT. Its protein product is CASSQDLLGGAFF.

This rearrangement joins TRBV5-1 to TRBJ2-4; D is perhaps TRBD2 (6 bases). Germline assignment: CDR1 SGHRS and CDR2 YFSETQ. The V end lost 0 bases, the J end lost 0 bases, and 13 bases lay between the germline ends. The CDR3 consists of 17 residues. The CDR3 DNA follows: TGCGCCAGCAGCTTGGGTGGAGGGGCAATAGCCAAAAACATTCAGTACTTC. It is translated as CASSLGGGAIAKNIQYF.

The J gene is TRBJ1-1, the V gene TRBV6-1, with D possibly matching TRBD1 (6 bases). CDR3 length: 14 residues. The ends were cut back, 6 bases at V and 8 bases at J, with 19 bases in the middle. The germline gives CDR1 MNHNS, CDR2 SASEGT. The chain's CDR3 is CASSERGTGSEAFF. As DNA, the CDR3 is TGTGCCAGCAGCGAGCGGGGTACAGGGTCGGAAGCTTTCTTT.

The V gene is TRBV9, the J gene TRBJ1-1; no clear D. Germline CDR1 is SGDLS and CDR2 is YYNGEE. V was shortened by 1 base and J by 1 base, with 5 bases between the two germline ends. The CDR3 spans 13 residues. CDR3 protein: CASSVRGNTEAFF. CDR3 nucleotide sequence: TGTGCCAGCAGCGTAAGAGGGAACACTGAAGCTTTCTTT.

The rearrangement uses TRBV5-1 and TRBJ2-7, with D maybe TRBD2 (6 bases). The CDR3 is made up of 16 amino acids. The ends were cut back, 4 bases at V and 3 bases at J, with 20 bases in the middle. Germline-derived CDR1 and CDR2 are SGHRS and YFSETQ. CDR3 protein: CASSPGGAGRNYEQYF. In nucleotides, the CDR3 is TGCGCCAGCAGCCCCGGCGGGGCAGGGAGGAACTACGAGCAGTACTTC.

The rearrangement uses TRBV4-1 and TRBJ1-4; D uncertain. The CDR3 sequence is 15 residues long. Germline CDR1 is MGHRA and CDR2 is YSYEKL. V lost 0 bases and J 3 bases, leaving 8 bases between the germline ends. CDR3 in DNA: TGCGCCAGCAGCCAAGAGGGGAGCTCTAATGAAAAACTGTTTTTT. It translates to CASSQEGSSNEKLFF.

As concerns this clone: This is likely a read error, given that the CDR3 carries no conserved phenylalanine or tryptophan at its end. The chain recombines TRBV30 with TRBJ2-3; 7 nucleotides align to TRBD1. Germline CDR1 GTSNPN, CDR2 SVGIG (reference sequence). After removal of 5 bases from V and 2 bases from J, the junction contained 4 bases not matched to a gene. The CDR3 has 13 amino acids. CDR3 sequence: CAWSQGTTDTQYV. The CDR3 coding sequence is TGTGCCTGGTCACAGGGGACCACAGATACGCAGTATGTT.